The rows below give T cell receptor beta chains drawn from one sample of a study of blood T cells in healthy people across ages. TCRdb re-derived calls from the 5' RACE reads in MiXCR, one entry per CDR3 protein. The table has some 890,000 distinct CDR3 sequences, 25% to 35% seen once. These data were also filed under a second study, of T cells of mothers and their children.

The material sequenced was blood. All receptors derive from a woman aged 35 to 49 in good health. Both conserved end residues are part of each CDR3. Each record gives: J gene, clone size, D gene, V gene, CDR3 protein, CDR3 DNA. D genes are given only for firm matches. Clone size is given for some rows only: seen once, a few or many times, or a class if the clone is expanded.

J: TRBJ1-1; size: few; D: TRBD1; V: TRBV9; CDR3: CASSVFGTGQSEAFF; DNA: TGTGCCAGCAGCGTTTTCGGGACAGGGCAATCTGAAGCTTTCTTT
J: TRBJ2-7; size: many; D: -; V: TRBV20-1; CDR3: CSARVPHGPRSSYEQYF; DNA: TGCAGTGCTAGAGTCCCACACGGACCCCGAAGCTCCTACGAGCAGTACTTC
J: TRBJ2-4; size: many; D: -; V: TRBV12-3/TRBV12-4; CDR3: CASSYTRRGFKNIQYF; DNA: TGTGCCAGCAGTTATACCCGGCGGGGTTTCAAAAACATTCAGTACTTC
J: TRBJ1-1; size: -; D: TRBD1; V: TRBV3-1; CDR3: CASSSRDRPLNTEAFF; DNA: TGTGCCAGCAGCTCCCGGGACAGGCCTCTGAACACTGAAGCTTTCTTT
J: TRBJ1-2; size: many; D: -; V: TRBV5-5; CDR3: CASSLDSDYGYTF; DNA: TGTGCCAGCAGTTTAGACAGCGACTATGGCTACACCTTC
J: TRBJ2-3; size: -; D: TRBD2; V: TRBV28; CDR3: CASSAGTSYSLGQYF; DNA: TGTGCCAGCAGTGCCGGGACTAGCTATTCCCTTGGGCAGTATTTT
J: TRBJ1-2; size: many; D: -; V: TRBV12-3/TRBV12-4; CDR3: CASSLRWQGIIDGYTF; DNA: TGTGCCAGCAGTTTAAGGTGGCAGGGAATAATTGATGGCTACACCTTC
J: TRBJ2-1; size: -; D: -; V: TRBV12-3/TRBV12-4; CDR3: CASSSPGSAPKDEQFF; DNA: TGTGCCAGCAGTTCCCCCGGGTCAGCCCCTAAGGATGAGCAGTTCTTC
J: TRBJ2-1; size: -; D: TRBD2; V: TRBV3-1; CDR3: CASSPRTSWDEQFF; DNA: TGTGCCAGCAGCCCTCGGACTAGTTGGGATGAGCAGTTCTTC
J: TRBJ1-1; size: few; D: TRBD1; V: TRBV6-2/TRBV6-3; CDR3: CASSYQREGQLMNTEAFF; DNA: TGTGCCAGCAGTTATCAGAGAGAGGGACAGCTAATGAACACTGAAGCTTTCTTT
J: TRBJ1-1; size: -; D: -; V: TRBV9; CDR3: CASSVGFSGGSAEAFF; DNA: TGTGCCAGCAGCGTAGGTTTTTCCGGGGGGTCGGCTGAAGCTTTCTTT
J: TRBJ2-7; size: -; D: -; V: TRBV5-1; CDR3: CASRDLTGSYEQYF; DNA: TGCGCCAGCAGGGATCTGACAGGCTCCTACGAGCAGTACTTC
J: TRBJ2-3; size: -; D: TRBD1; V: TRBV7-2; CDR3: CASSSSGTGGADTQYF; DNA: TGTGCCAGCAGTTCATCCGGGACAGGGGGCGCAGATACGCAGTATTTT
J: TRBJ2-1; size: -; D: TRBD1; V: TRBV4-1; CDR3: CASSQDQGVIGWDEQFF; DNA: TGCGCCAGCAGCCAAGATCAGGGGGTCATCGGGTGGGATGAGCAGTTCTTC
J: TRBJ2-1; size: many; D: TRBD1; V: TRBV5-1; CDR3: CASSSGQGIDEQFF; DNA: TGCGCCAGCAGTTCGGGACAGGGTATTGATGAGCAGTTCTTC
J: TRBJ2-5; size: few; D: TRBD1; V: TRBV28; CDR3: CAGSLRTPGQEQETQYF; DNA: TGTGCCGGCAGTTTACGGACTCCGGGACAGGAGCAAGAGACCCAGTACTTC
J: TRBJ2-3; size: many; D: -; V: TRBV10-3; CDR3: CAISEDTDTQYF; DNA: TGTGCCATCAGTGAGGACACAGATACGCAGTATTTT
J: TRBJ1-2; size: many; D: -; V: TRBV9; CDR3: CASSGGTPGYTF; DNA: TGTGCCAGCAGCGGCGGGACTCCTGGCTACACCTTC
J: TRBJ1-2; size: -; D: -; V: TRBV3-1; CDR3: CASSSDKYGYTF; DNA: TGTGCCAGCAGCTCCGACAAATATGGCTACACCTTC
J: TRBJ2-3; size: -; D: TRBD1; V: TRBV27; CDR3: CASSPRTGADTQYF; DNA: TGTGCCAGCAGTCCGAGGACAGGGGCAGATACGCAGTATTTT
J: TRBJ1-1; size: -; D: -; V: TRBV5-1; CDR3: CASSLDEEAFF; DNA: TGCGCCAGCAGCTTGGACGAGGAAGCTTTCTTT
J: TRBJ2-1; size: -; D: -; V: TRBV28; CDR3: CASSRGLWGLMGDNEQFF; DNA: TGTGCCAGCAGCCGGGGGCTTTGGGGGCTTATGGGAGACAATGAGCAGTTCTTC
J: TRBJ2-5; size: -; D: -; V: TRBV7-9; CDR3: CASSPQAKTQYF; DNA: TGTGCCAGCAGCCCTCAGGCTAAGACCCAGTACTTC
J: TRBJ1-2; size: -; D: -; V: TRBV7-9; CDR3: CASSPGGESDGYTF; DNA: TGTGCCAGCAGCCCTGGGGGGGAGAGCGATGGCTACACCTTC
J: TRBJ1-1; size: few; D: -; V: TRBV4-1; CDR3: CASSQAGVGSRNAEAFF; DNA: TGCGCCAGCAGCCAGGCCGGGGTGGGGTCAAGGAACGCTGAAGCTTTCTTT
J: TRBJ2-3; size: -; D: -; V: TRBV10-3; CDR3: CAISGSSGGSYTDTQYF; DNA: TGTGCCATCAGTGGGTCCTCCGGGGGATCCTACACAGATACGCAGTATTTT
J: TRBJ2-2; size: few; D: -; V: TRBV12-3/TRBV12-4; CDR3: CASSLYDRGELFF; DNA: TGTGCCAGCAGTTTGTATGATCGCGGGGAGCTGTTTTTT
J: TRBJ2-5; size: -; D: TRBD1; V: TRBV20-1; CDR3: CSGGQGARWETQYF; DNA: TGCAGTGGGGGGCAGGGGGCTAGGTGGGAGACCCAGTACTTC
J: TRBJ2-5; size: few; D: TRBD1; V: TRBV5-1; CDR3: CASSPRWTGRETQYF; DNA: TGCGCCAGCAGCCCGCGATGGACAGGGCGAGAGACCCAGTACTTC
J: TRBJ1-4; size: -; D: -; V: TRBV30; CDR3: CAGLGLWFNEKLFF; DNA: TGTGCCGGCCTGGGCCTGTGGTTCAATGAAAAACTGTTTTTT
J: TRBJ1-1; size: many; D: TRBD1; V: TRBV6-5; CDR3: CASSYSGTVNTEAFF; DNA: TGTGCCAGCAGCTACTCCGGGACAGTGAACACTGAAGCTTTCTTT
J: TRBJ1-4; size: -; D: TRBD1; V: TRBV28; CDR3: CASRRPGTGFKLFF; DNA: TGTGCCAGCAGGCGTCCCGGGACAGGGTTCAAACTGTTTTTT
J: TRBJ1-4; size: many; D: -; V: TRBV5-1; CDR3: CASSLATPATNEKLFF; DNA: TGCGCCAGCAGCTTGGCCACGCCAGCAACTAATGAAAAACTGTTTTTT
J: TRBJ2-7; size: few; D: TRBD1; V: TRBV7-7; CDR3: CASSLGTGAAYEQYF; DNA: TGTGCTAGCAGCCTGGGGACAGGAGCCGCCTACGAGCAGTACTTC
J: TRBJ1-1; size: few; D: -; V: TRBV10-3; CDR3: CAIKPWGLTEKLGMNTEAFF; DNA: TGTGCCATCAAACCCTGGGGACTTACGGAAAAGCTTGGGATGAACACTGAAGCTTTCTTT
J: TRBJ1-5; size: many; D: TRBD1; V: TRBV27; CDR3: CATGGTGYNQPQHF; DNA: TGTGCCACCGGGGGGACAGGGTACAATCAGCCCCAGCATTTT
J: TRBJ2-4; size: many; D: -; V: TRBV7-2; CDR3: CASSVGMVAKNIQYF; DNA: TGTGCCAGCAGCGTAGGGATGGTAGCCAAAAACATTCAGTACTTC
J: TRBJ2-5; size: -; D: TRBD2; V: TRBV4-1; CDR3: CASSQGTNKETQYF; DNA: TGCGCCAGCAGCCAGGGGACTAACAAAGAGACCCAGTACTTC
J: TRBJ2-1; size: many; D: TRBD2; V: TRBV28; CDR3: CASIPDGGGINEQFF; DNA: TGTGCCAGCATCCCTGATGGCGGGGGGATCAATGAGCAGTTCTTC
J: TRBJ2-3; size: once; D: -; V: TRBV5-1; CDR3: CASSSPGGTQYF; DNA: TGCGCCAGCAGCTCTCCCGGGGGTACGCAGTATTTT
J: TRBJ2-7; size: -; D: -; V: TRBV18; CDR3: CASSSSLASYEQYF; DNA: TGTGCCAGCTCATCGAGTCTAGCGAGCTACGAGCAGTACTTC
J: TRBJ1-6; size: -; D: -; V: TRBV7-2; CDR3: CASSSRPGFNPPLHF; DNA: TGTGCCAGCAGCTCGCGCCCCGGCTTTAATCCACCCCTCCACTTT
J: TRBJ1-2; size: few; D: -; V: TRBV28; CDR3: CASRPQTGFYGYTF; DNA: TGTGCCAGCAGACCCCAGACAGGCTTCTATGGCTACACCTTC
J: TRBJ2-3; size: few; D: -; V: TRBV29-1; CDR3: CSVVLRGISGDTQYF; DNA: TGCAGCGTTGTTTTACGGGGGATTTCGGGAGATACGCAGTATTTT
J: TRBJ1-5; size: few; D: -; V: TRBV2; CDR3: CASSEQGINQPQHF; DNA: TGTGCCAGCAGTGAACAGGGGATAAATCAGCCCCAGCATTTT
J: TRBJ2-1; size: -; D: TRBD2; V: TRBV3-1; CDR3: CVSSPTAGGLTNEQFF; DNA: TGTGTCAGCAGCCCTACAGCGGGGGGGCTAACAAATGAGCAGTTCTTC
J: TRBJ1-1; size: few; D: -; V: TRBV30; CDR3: CAWKSRVNTEAFF; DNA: TGTGCCTGGAAGTCGCGGGTGAACACTGAAGCTTTCTTT
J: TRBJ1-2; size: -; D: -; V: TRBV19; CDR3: CASSKPTGRHMGYTF; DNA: TGTGCCAGTAGTAAACCAACCGGGAGGCATATGGGCTACACCTTC
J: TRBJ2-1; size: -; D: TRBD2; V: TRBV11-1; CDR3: CASSPRTSGGGYNEQFF; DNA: TGTGCCAGCAGCCCCCGGACTAGCGGGGGGGGGTACAATGAGCAGTTCTTC
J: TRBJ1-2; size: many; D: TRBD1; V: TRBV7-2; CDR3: CASSLVQGPDSYGYTF; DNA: TGTGCCAGCAGCTTAGTACAGGGGCCCGACTCCTATGGCTACACCTTC